A single sample is the source of the 9 T cell receptor beta chains below, sequenced in a study of cytomegalovirus exposure and HLA in healthy donors. Amplification used 60 Vbeta primers and 13 Jbeta primers. Measured with immunoSEQ multiplex PCR; TCRdb has only the in-frame clones, and not every one. The repertoire holds about 150,000 clones, with about 82% as singletons. The sequenced sample was PBMCs. These receptors originate from a woman in her forties in good health and CMV-seropositive.

In this sample, this clone turned up once. The chain combines TRBV19 with TRBJ2-2, with 14 bases matching TRBD2. Unmatched junction bases numbered 3, after V lost 5 bases and J lost 7 bases. CDR3 length: 15 residues. From germline, CDR1 is LNHDA and CDR2 SQIVND (reference sequence). The CDR3 here is CASSGLAGGIGELFF. In DNA form, the CDR3 reads TGTGCCAGTAGTGGACTAGCGGGAGGTATCGGGGAGCTGTTTTTT.

This clone occurred a few times. The chain links TRBV19 to TRBJ1-1; TRBD1 might be the D (6 bases). V was cut by 0 bases and J by 11 bases, with 16 bases left in between. The CDR3 consists of 14 residues. CDR1 is LNHDA, CDR2 SQIVND, per germline (reference sequence). CDR3 sequence (DNA): TGTGCCAGTAGTATAGAATTCAGGGGCACAGGGGCTTTCTTT. It specifies CASSIEFRGTGAFF.

V is TRBV28 and J is TRBJ2-7; 8 nucleotides align to TRBD2. This CDR3 spans 15 amino acids. Trimming removed 4 bases from V and 4 bases from J; junction bases left unmatched: 9. Per germline, CDR1 MDHEN and CDR2 SYDVKM. As DNA, the CDR3 is TGTGCCAGCAGTTCGATCGCGGGAGGAAAGTACGAGCAGTACTTC. It codes for CASSSIAGGKYEQYF.

The rearrangement joins TRBV7-2 to TRBJ2-2, with TRBD2 matching over 10 bases. Germline lookup yields CDR1 SGHTA and CDR2 FQGNSA. This CDR3 region has 17 residues. The ends lost 3 bases at V and 6 bases at J; junction bases unmatched: 10. Written as DNA, the CDR3 is TGTGCCAGCAGCTTTGATGGCAGCGGGGGGGCCGCCGGGGAGCTGTTTTTT. Protein: CASSFDGSGGAAGELFF.

The chain recombines TRBV30 with TRBJ1-5; no clear D gene. Trimming shortened V by 4 bases and J by 4 bases, and 11 bases separated the two germline ends. In germline, CDR1 is GTSNPN, CDR2 SVGIG (reference sequence). CDR3 length: 13 residues. CDR3 coding DNA: TGTGCCTGGACGACCGAACTAAATCAGCCCCAGCATTTT. Protein sequence: CAWTTELNQPQHF.

A single count supports this clone. The rearrangement joins TRBV19 to TRBJ2-5; the match to TRBD1 covers 7 bases. Trimming took 8 bases from V and 5 from J; bases not matched to a gene: 11. CDR3 size: 14 residues. Germline CDR1 LNHDA, CDR2 SQIVND (reference sequence). CDR3 amino acids: CASRRIGGMETQYF. CDR3 sequence (DNA): TGTGCCAGTCGAAGAATAGGGGGCATGGAGACCCAGTACTTC.

This clone has just one count. This chain joins TRBV30 and TRBJ1-1, with a tentative D call TRBD1 (6 bases). CDR1 and CDR2 (germline): GTSNPN, SVGIG (reference sequence). This CDR3 region has 13 residues. V lost 3 bases to trimming and J lost 3 bases, with 11 bases between them. The CDR3 DNA sequence: TGTGCCTGGAGACAGGGCTGGGACACTGAAGCTTTCTTT. As protein: CAWRQGWDTEAFF.

The rearrangement joins TRBV5-5 to TRBJ1-3; 7 bases line up with TRBD1. J lost 4 bases, V lost 0 bases, and 4 bases had no gene match. Germline lookup yields CDR1 SGHKS and CDR2 YYEKEE (reference sequence). This CDR3 spans 15 amino acids. CDR3 in amino acids: CASSLGVTGGNTIYF. CDR3 in DNA: TGTGCCAGCAGCTTGGGGGTGACAGGGGGAAACACCATATATTTT. Full variable domain (outside the CDR3, taken from reference TRBV5-5 and TRBJ1-3): DAGVTQSPTHLIKTRGQQVTLRCSPISGHKSVSWYQQVLGQGPQFIFQYYEKEERGRGNFPDRFSARQFPNYSSELNVNALLLGDSALYLCASSLGVTGGNTIYFGEGSWLTVV.

This clone has only one observation. This chain connects TRBV19 to TRBJ2-2, with 12 bases aligning to TRBD2. CDR1 is LNHDA, CDR2 SQIVND, per germline (reference sequence). The CDR3 spans 20 residues. The V segment lost 1 base and the J segment 2 bases; nucleotides outside the gene matches: 11. The CDR3 region is CASSIGRLAGGKSNTGELFF. Written as DNA, the CDR3 is TGTGCCAGTAGTATAGGAAGGCTAGCGGGAGGGAAAAGCAACACCGGGGAGCTGTTTTTT.